This TCR beta chain was sequenced during a study of PD-1 blockade in classical Hodgkin lymphoma. Documented time point: cycle 4 day 1 (C4D1), after more than five weeks of nivolumab. Every one of the patients relapsed after autologous stem cell transplantation (brentuximab vedotin exposure was variable). Only in-frame clones appear in the TCRdb table, and some are missing; sequencing was by immunoSEQ multiplex PCR. The data hold over 85,000 clones, with about nine tenths observed a single time. Germline values: CDR1 LNHDA, CDR2 SQIVND (reference sequence). There are 19 residues in the CDR3. V was trimmed by 1 base and J by 5 bases, leaving 26 bases between them. Findings and caveats of the study: Significantly greater TCR diversity emerged by C4D1 in CD4+ cells but not CD8+ cells.

As for this clone: Its target is not known.

This chain joins TRBV19 and TRBJ2-5; a possible D gene is TRBD2 (6 bases). This specimen consisted of peripheral blood mononuclear cells (PBMCs), obtained before the fourth cycle of nivolumab. This receptor was obtained from a human donor with classical Hodgkin lymphoma. The CDR3 DNA sequence: TGTGCCAGTAGTATAGGCCCGGGACTCAAACCCCGGGAGCAGGAGACCCAGTACTTC. Its translation: CASSIGPGLKPREQETQYF.